This TCR beta chain comes out of a study of T cell responses to AZD1222 COVID-19 vaccine (dated by TCRdb to the early 2020s). Broadly, across the study: AZD1222 recipients whose second dose came at about 4 weeks and those whose second dose came at about 12 weeks were combined into one group, since spike-specific TCR depth and breadth did not differ between the two schedules. TCR sequencing covered over 230 trial participants: around 210 given two doses of AZD1222 and about 26 given two doses of MenACWY control vaccine. Trial participants were enrolled into age subgroups of 18-55, 56-69 and 70-plus years, which contained about 150, 28 and 57 TCR-sequenced participants, respectively. General findings and caveats noted by the study authors: The 56-69-year group was small, and its depth increase did not reach significance, likely because of low power. Participants were mostly white British, with more females than males. The authors suggested clonal diversity may have been underestimated. The whole spike protein was spanned by vaccine-associated CD4 TCRs, and dominant responses were seen in regions 160-218 and 743-854. Because no day 14 peak-response samples were available, the repertoires could be characterized only after the peak T cell response. After two AZD1222 doses, spike-specific TCR breadth and depth were significantly higher than at day 0 and than in MenACWY recipients. Conclusions about previously exposed vaccinees are limited because only a handful of AZD1222 recipients were SARS-CoV-2 seropositive at baseline. Reportedly, close to half of the unique spike-specific TCRs recognized epitopes lying outside the regions that are mutated in the B.1.351 and B.1.1.7 variants.

This clone was detected once. Its antigen specificity is not known. Qualities for individual bases were not recorded, and no much larger clone is one base off. The time point label corresponds to: baseline before first vaccination. Vaccinee samples were obtained from the UK trials COV001 and COV002, which included a single-blind randomized controlled phase 2/3 trial of AZD1222 (ChAdOx1 nCoV-19) in healthy adults. Trial participant PBMC samples were collected at day 0 and day 28 after the second dose for TCRbeta chain sequencing. The CDR3 regions of human TCRbeta chains were analyzed by immunosequencing. As for how the authors treated the data: TCRs in the repertoires were matched against a reference library of SARS-CoV-2-specific TCRs that had been generated with the MIRA antigen-specificity platform. Breadth was defined as the fraction of unique TCRs that were SARS-CoV-2-associated. Depth was defined as the fraction of total T cells that were SARS-CoV-2-associated. Using the MIRA data, each spike-specific TCR was assigned both to the spike region to which the TCR was reactive and to a CD4 or CD8 class. Log10-transformed breadth and depth values were compared by one-way ANOVA with Sidak's multiple comparisons tests. TCRdb mirrors the immuneACCESS table, restricted to in-frame sequences. Some clones are absent from its copies; in checked studies, under half trace to an unresolved V gene, and the reason for the others is unknown. Clone size and V and J calls were adopted from that table, with D and trimming inferred from the DNA. The sample profile shows some 170,000 clones; 85% to 90% of them were found once. Clones ranked in the top ten supply 1.5% to 2% of the sample.

The input for sequencing was peripheral blood, taken on day 0 of AZD1222 vaccination. This receptor was identified in an adult in good health.

In nucleotides, the sequence is TGTGCCAGCAGCAAAGGCTGGACAGGGCCACTAAAAAACACTGAAGCTTTCTTT. Translated, this is CASSKGWTGPLKNTEAFF. In this chain, TRBV21-1 is recombined with TRBJ1-1; the table's D call, TRBD1, has no DNA check behind it. TRBV21-1 is tagged as a pseudogene. The CDR3 numbers 18 residues from cysteine through phenylalanine. Here the CDR3 DNA is all that survives: 54 bases in frame from base 1.